The rows below give T cell receptor beta chains drawn from one sample of a study of shared clonotypes between healthy human individuals. This table comes from immunoSEQ multiplex PCR, and its TCRdb copy is limited to in-frame clones, with some not included. Of some 1,900,000 clones listed, roughly 94% are singletons. The sequencing input was naive CD8+ T cells sorted from blood. The receptor set was obtained from a man between 18 and 35 years old in good health. CDR3s include the opening cysteine and the closing phenylalanine or tryptophan. Fields, in order: CDR3 length, V gene, D gene, clone size, J gene, CDR3 DNA, CDR3 protein. A D gene is named only where the DNA matches it firmly. Some rows have no size entry. The others give once, few or many, or a class for an expanded clone.

>17|TRBV4-1|TRBD1|-|TRBJ1-5
TGCGCCAGCAGCCAAGAGTTCGCGGACAGGGGAAGACAGCCCCAGCATTTT
CASSQEFADRGRQPQHF
>15|TRBV9|-|-|TRBJ1-2
TGTGCCAGCAGCGTAGAGGACAGCCTCCTCTATGGCTACACCTTC
CASSVEDSLLYGYTF
>14|TRBV29-1|TRBD2|-|TRBJ2-5
TGCAGCGTGATCTATAGCGGGAGCGGGGAGACCCAGTACTTC
CSVIYSGSGETQYF
>16|TRBV7-2|TRBD1|-|TRBJ2-7
TGTGCCAGCAGCCTCCCCCGCCAGGGGGTATCCTACGAGCAGTACTTC
CASSLPRQGVSYEQYF
>16|TRBV28|TRBD1|-|TRBJ1-2
TGTGCCAGCAGTTTCCCAACAAGGACAGGGAGCTATGGCTACACCTTC
CASSFPTRTGSYGYTF
>14|TRBV4-3|-|-|TRBJ1-2
TGCGCCAGCAGCCAAGATAGAGGGAACTATGGCTACACCTTC
CASSQDRGNYGYTF
>16|TRBV27|TRBD1|-|TRBJ2-2
TGTGCCAGCAGTTTAAGGGAGACAGGGTACACCGGGGAGCTGTTTTTT
CASSLRETGYTGELFF
>11|TRBV7-9|-|-|TRBJ2-7
TGTGCCAGCATGGCGTCCTACGAGCAGTACTTC
CASMASYEQYF
>16|TRBV7-6|TRBD1|once|TRBJ1-4
TGTGCCAGCAGCTCAGGACAGGGGGCGAGTCGGGAAAAACTGTTTTTT
CASSSGQGASREKLFF
>15|TRBV15|TRBD2|-|TRBJ2-2
TGTGCCACCAGGGCACTAGCGGAGTACACCGGGGAGCTGTTTTTT
CATRALAEYTGELFF
>14|TRBV19|TRBD1|-|TRBJ2-2
TGTGCCAGTAGTCCAGGGACAGGATTCGGGGAGCTGTTTTTT
CASSPGTGFGELFF
>14|TRBV7-9|-|-|TRBJ1-6
TGTGCCAGCAGCTTAGGTGCGGGTGGTTCACCCCTCCACTTT
CASSLGAGGSPLHF
>14|TRBV5-6|-|once|TRBJ1-6
TGTGCCAGCAGTTCCGGGACGGGGAATTCACCCCTCCACTTT
CASSSGTGNSPLHF
>12|TRBV4-1|-|-|TRBJ1-2
TGCGCCAGCAGCCAAGGGAACTCTGGCTACACCTTC
CASSQGNSGYTF
>16|TRBV11-2|TRBD1|-|TRBJ2-5
TGTGCCAGCAGATTTACAGGGGGCGGGGTTCAAGAGACCCAGTACTTC
CASRFTGGGVQETQYF
>14|TRBV27|-|-|TRBJ1-5
TGTGCCAGCAGTCCGGACAGTAGCAATCAGCCCCAGCATTTT
CASSPDSSNQPQHF
>16|TRBV7-9|-|-|TRBJ2-1
TGTGCCAGCAGCACCAACAGGGGGGGACCTGGCAATGAGCAGTTCTTC
CASSTNRGGPGNEQFF
>15|TRBV27|TRBD2|-|TRBJ2-1
TGTGCCAGCAGTCTAGGACTAGGGGTCTACAATGAGCAGTTCTTC
CASSLGLGVYNEQFF
>15|TRBV6-5|-|-|TRBJ2-7
TGTGCCAGCAGTTACGGAGGACAGACCACCTACGAGCAGTACTTC
CASSYGGQTTYEQYF
>15|TRBV10-3|-|-|TRBJ2-5
TGTGCCATCAGTGATGCGACAGTAAGACAAGAGACCCAGTACTTC
CAISDATVRQETQYF
>12|TRBV7-9|-|-|TRBJ2-1
TGTGCCAGCAGCTTGGGGGGAGATGAGCAGTTCTTC
CASSLGGDEQFF
>13|TRBV2|-|-|TRBJ2-1
TGTGCCAGCAGTGACTCTAGACACAATGAGCAGTTCTTC
CASSDSRHNEQFF
>14|TRBV30|TRBD2|-|TRBJ2-4
TGTGCCTGGAGTGGTTGGGCGGGAGAAAACATTCAGTACTTC
CAWSGWAGENIQYF
>17|TRBV10-3|TRBD2|-|TRBJ2-2
TGTGCCATCAGTAACCCGCTTAGCGGGGAAGGTTCCGGGGAGCTGTTTTTT
CAISNPLSGEGSGELFF
>14|TRBV7-9|-|-|TRBJ1-1
TGTGCCAGCAGCGGCCTGGGGCCAGAGACTGAAGCTTTCTTT
CASSGLGPETEAFF
>16|TRBV4-1|-|once|TRBJ1-5
TGCGCCAGCAGCCAAGATTGGCAGGGACGGGATCAGCCCCAGCATTTT
CASSQDWQGRDQPQHF
>14|TRBV25-1|-|-|TRBJ2-7
TGTGCCAGCAGCGCCGGGACGGGCCCCTACGAGCAGTACTTC
CASSAGTGPYEQYF
>15|TRBV6-5|TRBD2|-|TRBJ2-7
TGTGCCAGCAGCCCTCTAGCGGGGGTAGTCTACGAGCAGTACTTC
CASSPLAGVVYEQYF
>14|TRBV11-2|TRBD1|-|TRBJ2-7
TGTGCCAGCAGCTGGACAGGGGAGCTCTACGAGCAGTACTTC
CASSWTGELYEQYF
>15|TRBV7-6|TRBD2|once|TRBJ2-7
TGTGCCAGCAGCGATAGGGGACTAGCGGGAGCCGAGCAGTACTTC
CASSDRGLAGAEQYF
>12|TRBV6-1|-|-|TRBJ1-1
TGTGCCAGCAGTGGGACAGCCGCTGAAGCTTTCTTT
CASSGTAAEAFF
>14|TRBV5-1|TRBD2|-|TRBJ2-7
TGCGCCAGCAGCCCGGGGGGGCCCACCTACGAGCAGTACTTC
CASSPGGPTYEQYF
>17|TRBV4-3|TRBD1|-|TRBJ1-2
TGCGCCAGCAGCCAGGGCCGGACAGGGGCCCTTAACTATGGCTACACCTTC
CASSQGRTGALNYGYTF
>13|TRBV5-6|-|once|TRBJ1-1
TGTGCCAGCAGCTTGGAGGGTTTCACTGAAGCTTTCTTT
CASSLEGFTEAFF
>15|TRBV27|TRBD1|-|TRBJ1-6
TGTGCCAGCAGTTACCACAGGGGGCCAAATTCACCCCTCCACTTT
CASSYHRGPNSPLHF
>16|TRBV27|-|-|TRBJ2-3
TGTGCCAGCAGTTCTGTCGGGGTCACTAGCACAGATACGCAGTATTTT
CASSSVGVTSTDTQYF
>15|TRBV27|-|-|TRBJ1-5
TGTGCCAGCAGCCCCTGGGGGGCGAGCAATCAGCCCCAGCATTTT
CASSPWGASNQPQHF
>16|TRBV4-3|-|-|TRBJ2-1
TGCGCCAGCAGCCAAGCGCTGGGATTGGGTTACAATGAGCAGTTCTTC
CASSQALGLGYNEQFF
>16|TRBV15|TRBD2|-|TRBJ2-5
TGTGCCACCGCCCGACTAGCGGGGGGAATTCAAGAGACCCAGTACTTC
CATARLAGGIQETQYF
>15|TRBV9|TRBD2|-|TRBJ2-3
TGTGCCAGCAGCCCCTTTGCGGGAGGCGTAGATACGCAGTATTTT
CASSPFAGGVDTQYF
>15|TRBV19|TRBD1|-|TRBJ2-7
TGTGCCAGTAGTTTTTTCAGGGGGCTTGACTACGAGCAGTACTTC
CASSFFRGLDYEQYF
>12|TRBV5-6|TRBD2|-|TRBJ2-2
TGTGCCAGCCGGGGGGGCACCGGGGAGCTGTTTTTT
CASRGGTGELFF
>15|TRBV28|TRBD1|-|TRBJ2-7
TGTGCCAGCAACCAATCCGGGACAGGGACCTACGAGCAGTACTTC
CASNQSGTGTYEQYF
>14|TRBV28|-|-|TRBJ2-7
TGTGCCAGCAGTCCGCGGACGGGTACCTACGAGCAGTACTTC
CASSPRTGTYEQYF
>16|TRBV4-3|TRBD2|-|TRBJ2-1
TGCGCCAGCAGCCCTGCGGGGACTAGCGGGAGAAATGAGCAGTTCTTC
CASSPAGTSGRNEQFF
>14|TRBV11-2|-|-|TRBJ2-7
TGTGCCAGCAGCTCGTCCAACCAATGGAACGAGCAGTACTTC
CASSSSNQWNEQYF
>15|TRBV5-1|TRBD2|-|TRBJ2-3
TGCGCCAGCAGCGCTACGACTAGCGGCACAGATACGCAGTATTTT
CASSATTSGTDTQYF
>15|TRBV27|-|-|TRBJ2-3
TGTGCCAGCAGGGGGTTAATCTCTAGCACAGATACGCAGTATTTT
CASRGLISSTDTQYF
>13|TRBV19|-|-|TRBJ1-4
TGTGCCAGCCTATCTTCAGATAATGAAAAACTGTTTTTT
CASLSSDNEKLFF
>17|TRBV9|-|-|TRBJ2-6
TGTGCCAGCAGCGTATGGGCAGCAGATACTGGGGCCAACGTCCTGACTTTC
CASSVWAADTGANVLTF
>16|TRBV7-9|-|-|TRBJ1-1
TGTGCCAGCAGCTTACCGGCAGGGGAGGTTAGCACTGAAGCTTTCTTT
CASSLPAGEVSTEAFF
>18|TRBV7-9|TRBD1|-|TRBJ2-1
TGTGCCAGCAGCGCTCGACAGGGGAAAGTCCTATCCTACAATGAGCAGTTCTTC
CASSARQGKVLSYNEQFF
>17|TRBV4-3|TRBD2|-|TRBJ2-5
TGCGCCAGCAGCCAAGAGGAACTAGCGGGAGACCAAGAGACCCAGTACTTC
CASSQEELAGDQETQYF